The TCR beta chain under discussion was sequenced for a study of T cells expressing NK-cell markers. Looking at the study overall: The study drew TCR beta repertoires from sorted CD3+CD56+NKG2C+, CD3+CD56+NKG2C- and CD3+CD56-NKG2C+ T cells. Regarding the study as a whole: Dominant NKG2C+ clonotypes were found to form roughly 1.0-7.5% of CD8+ T cells in six donors. The CD3+CD56-NKG2C+ fraction of a handful of donors was also led by these clonotypes.

5'RACE template switching with UMIs generated TCR beta cDNA. For each CDR3 protein, TCRdb gives one entry from its re-call of the 5' RACE reads, without DNA. Its listing shows about 390,000 distinct CDR3 sequences. To note about this clonotype: Its antigen is undetermined.

The V gene's germline CDR1 is LGHDT and CDR2 YNNKEL (reference sequence). This CDR3 is built from 14 residues. This chain uses TRBV3-1 with TRBJ2-2. What was sequenced was blood T cells: a sorted CD56 or NKG2C T cell subset, CD4+ or CD8+ T cells, or bulk PBMC T cells (not recorded which). The sequence was collected from a woman between 45 and 60 years old in good health. CDR3: CASSQDGITGELFF.